This T cell receptor (beta chain) was recorded in a study of beta chain features in type 1 diabetes. Using CD45RO/CCR7/CD25/CD127/CD95/CD27, CD4+ naive, central memory, regulatory and stem cell-like memory cells were sorted. Expressed TCRB transcripts were sequenced because the isolated RNA had all been reverse transcribed beforehand. The average output of naive, central memory and regulatory T cell samples was 3 million to 4 million reads. Generated by immunoSEQ multiplex PCR, the TCRdb table keeps only in-frame clones and is missing some. The sample consists of about 620,000 clones, 15% to 19% of them appearing once. The table lists this clone with a few counts. The CDR3 consists of 11 residues. Germline CDR1 DFQATT, CDR2 SNEGSKA (reference sequence). Unmatched junction bases numbered 3, after V lost 7 bases and J lost 4 bases.

This receptor was taken from a man in his late teens or twenties in good health. The rearrangement uses TRBV20-1 and TRBJ2-5; TRBD1 matches 7 bases. The sample taken for sequencing was naive CD4+ T cells from blood. The CDR3 loop is CSGRDRETQYF. CDR3 nucleotide sequence: TGCAGTGGCCGGGACAGAGAGACCCAGTACTTC.